The entry below describes one T cell receptor beta chain. The data are from a study of T cells in localized non-small cell lung cancer. The protocol was immunoSEQ multiplex PCR, while the TCRdb copy is restricted to in-frame clones and leaves out a portion. The sample records some 24,000 clones, around 85% being singletons. Germline V lookup: CDR1 SQVTM, CDR2 ANQGSEA. V lost 4 bases and J 9 bases, leaving 10 bases between the germline ends. This CDR3 is built from 11 residues. The material sequenced was peripheral blood, taken before any cancer treatment. This receptor was identified in a male donor aged 60 or older with stage II squamous cell lung carcinoma. V gene TRBV29-1 combines with J gene TRBJ2-1; D is uncertain. CDR3 residues: CSVVVWSEQFF. As DNA, the CDR3 is TGCAGCGTTGTCGTCTGGAGTGAGCAGTTCTTC.